A single sample is the source of the 19 T cell receptor beta chains below, sequenced in a study of T cells in Graves' hyperthyroidism and ophthalmopathy. TCR beta CDR3 regions were amplified from RNA. RT-PCR in the first round (using the HTBI primer set) targeted the TCR CDR3. A single record per CDR3 protein comes from TCRdb applying MiXCR to the multiplex PCR reads. This table has about 400,000 distinct CDR3 sequences, roughly 15% appearing once. The sequenced material came from blood. The receptors were sampled from a woman aged 25 to 39 with Graves' ophthalmopathy.

This clonotype was seen ten or more times. The chain combines TRBV3-1 with TRBJ2-2, with 8 bases lining up with TRBD2. Germline V gives CDR1 LGHDT, CDR2 YNNKEL (reference sequence). Germline trimming cut 1 base from V and 4 bases from J; bases unmatched to any gene: 8. This CDR3 spans 17 amino acids. The CDR3 region is CASSQVGRGGITGELFF. CDR3 nucleotide sequence: TGTGCCAGCAGCCAAGTCGGCCGGGGGGGTATCACCGGGGAGCTGTTTTTT.

At least ten counts were recorded for this clonotype. The rearrangement links TRBV18 to TRBJ1-1; 9 nucleotides agree with TRBD1. Germline V gives CDR1 KGHSH, CDR2 LQKENI. The CDR3 loop spans 16 amino acids. J gave up 1 base and V 3 bases, and 6 bases lay outside the gene matches. The CDR3 bases are TGTGCCAGCTCACCTTTAATGGGACAGGGGAACACTGAAGCTTTCTTT. This translates into CASSPLMGQGNTEAFF.

About this clonotype: A much larger clone lies one base from this, so it may be a read error. CDR3 loop: CAWSPGQVEFEQYF. The DNA for the CDR3 is TGTGCCTGGAGTCCGGGACAGGTAGAGTTCGAGCAGTACTTC. The V call is TRBV30, the J call TRBJ2-7; 8 nucleotides agree with TRBD1. Germline-derived CDR1 and CDR2 are GTSNPN and SVGIG (reference sequence). The CDR3 sequence is 14 residues long. Unmatched junction bases numbered 9, after V lost 2 bases and J lost 6 bases.

This clonotype was counted ten times or more. V is TRBV7-6 and J is TRBJ2-7; no clear D. Germline CDR1 is SGHVS and CDR2 is FNYEAQ. This CDR3 has 15 residues. Trimming stripped 1 base from V and 1 base from J, with 11 bases between. CDR3 DNA sequence: TGTGCCAGCAGCTTAGAGCAGGCGACATCCTACGAGCAGTACTTC. As protein: CASSLEQATSYEQYF.

At least ten counts were recorded for this clonotype. The chain joins TRBV27 to TRBJ2-3; 16 nucleotides line up with TRBD2. The length of the CDR3 is 18 residues. The germline CDR1 and CDR2 sequences are MNHEY and SMNVEV (reference sequence). J lost 3 bases, V lost 4 bases, and 7 bases had no gene match. The CDR3: CASSSLGLAGGPTDTQYF. For the CDR3, the DNA is TGTGCCAGCAGTTCCCTGGGACTAGCGGGGGGGCCAACAGATACGCAGTATTTT.

This clonotype occurred a few times. The chain combines TRBV4-1 with TRBJ1-5, with a possible D match to TRBD1 (5 bases). From germline, CDR1 is MGHRA and CDR2 YSYEKL. V lost 0 bases, J lost 2 bases, and 8 bases lay in between. The length of the CDR3 is 15 residues. The CDR3, as DNA: TGCGCCAGCAGCCAAGAGCTGACAGGCAATCAGCCCCAGCATTTT. This encodes CASSQELTGNQPQHF.

The chain employs TRBV6-1 and TRBJ1-5, with TRBD1 as a possible D gene (5 bases). The CDR3 covers 14 residues. V lost 6 bases, J lost 5 bases, and 14 bases lay in between. CDR1 MNHNS and CDR2 SASEGT come from the germline V gene. The CDR3 region is CASSRGLSDQPQHF. For the CDR3, the DNA is TGTGCCAGCAGCCGGGGACTATCGGATCAGCCCCAGCATTTT.

There are many counts of this clonotype. The rearrangement joins TRBV2 to TRBJ2-5; weak D call: TRBD1 (7 bases). The CDR3 runs 11 residues. V was trimmed by 7 bases and J by 5 bases, leaving 8 bases between them. CDR1 is SNHLY and CDR2 is FYNNEI in the germline V gene. CDR3 amino acids: CASTGGETQYF. In DNA form, the CDR3 reads TGTGCCAGCACAGGGGGGGAGACCCAGTACTTC.

This clonotype occurred many times. The chain recombines TRBV5-1 with TRBJ1-1; possible D gene TRBD1, 6 bases. The CDR3 is 17 residues long. Germline CDR1 and CDR2: SGHRS and YFSETQ. V dropped 0 bases and J dropped 5 bases, with 20 bases sitting between them. This CDR3 is CASSLELDSLIGTEAFF. CDR3 DNA: TGCGCCAGCAGCTTGGAGCTGGACAGCCTTATCGGGACTGAAGCTTTCTTT. The full variable domain, in which reference TRBV5-1 and TRBJ1-1 provide the parts outside the CDR3, is KAGVTQTPRYLIKTRGQQVTLSCSPISGHRSVSWYQQTPGQGLQFLFEYFSETQRNKGNFPGRFSGRQFSNSRSEMNVSTLELGDSALYLCASSLELDSLIGTEAFFGQGTRLTVV.

This clonotype was observed a handful of times. This chain links TRBV19 with TRBJ2-3; D ambiguous. CDR1 and CDR2 (germline): LNHDA, SQIVND (reference sequence). This CDR3 is built from 15 residues. V was cut by 1 base and J by 2 bases, with 10 bases left in between. Here the CDR3 DNA reads TGTGCCAGTAGTATAGCCTACAGACCCACAGATACGCAGTATTTT. Its translation: CASSIAYRPTDTQYF.

This clonotype was counted at least ten times. This chain uses TRBV10-3 with TRBJ2-7; maybe TRBD1 (6 bases). Trimming removed 6 bases at V and 4 bases at J, with 13 bases between. The CDR3 length is 13 residues. CDR1 ENHRY and CDR2 SYGVKD come from the germline V gene. The CDR3 sequence is CAIRRDTRYEQYF. DNA of the CDR3: TGTGCCATCAGGAGGGACACGAGGTACGAGCAGTACTTC.

This clonotype was found many times. The chain has TRBV28 and TRBJ1-2; 10 bases line up with TRBD1. The germline gives CDR1 MDHEN, CDR2 SYDVKM. The junction had 8 bases not matched to a gene; V was cut back by 4 bases and J by 3 bases. This CDR3 comprises 16 residues. The CDR3 nucleotides read TGTGCCAGCAGTTCAACCGGGACAGGGGTCCACTATGGCTACACCTTC. It translates to CASSSTGTGVHYGYTF.

Worth noting for this clonotype: A clone one base away is much larger, so this may be a read error. The chain employs TRBV11-1 and TRBJ2-3; 7 bases are shared with TRBD2. In germline, CDR1 is SGHAT, CDR2 FQDESV (reference sequence). The CDR3 sequence is 15 residues long. CDR3 amino acids: CASSLERESTGTQYF. The CDR3 DNA is TGTGCCAGCAGCTTAGAGCGGGAAAGCACAGGTACGCAGTATTTT.

This clonotype was found a few times. Being one base from a much bigger clone, this may be a read error. The chain combines TRBV24-1 with TRBJ2-3; no definite D call. Germline V gene sequence: CDR1 KGHDR, CDR2 SFDVKD. The CDR3 consists of 13 residues. V shed 9 bases and J shed 2 bases, with 11 bases lying between them. The CDR3: CATVARLTDTQYF. CDR3 DNA: TGTGCCACCGTAGCCCGACTCACAGATACGCAGTATTTT.

This clonotype was seen repeatedly, ten times or more. The chain employs TRBV7-8 and TRBJ1-1; no clear D. Germline CDR1 and CDR2: SGHVS and FQNEAQ. This CDR3 has 14 residues. V lost 5 bases to trimming and J lost 5 bases, with 15 bases between them. Here the CDR3 DNA reads TGTGCCAGCAGCCCAAAGAGCATAGCGACTGAAGCTTTCTTT. It translates to CASSPKSIATEAFF.

This clonotype came up many times. V usage is TRBV7-3 and J usage is TRBJ2-3; 8 bases map to TRBD1. Trimming took 5 bases from V and 2 from J; bases not matched to a gene: 12. This CDR3 is 17 amino acids long. CDR1 is SGHTA, CDR2 FQGTGA, per germline. CDR3 DNA: TGTGCCAGCAGCAACGGACAGGGCCGGGGAGCCACAGATACGCAGTATTTT. It yields the protein CASSNGQGRGATDTQYF.

This clonotype was counted at least ten times. The rearrangement joins TRBV28 to TRBJ2-1; D uncertain. V lost 5 bases to trimming and J lost 0 bases, with 11 bases between them. There are 15 residues in the CDR3. Germline V gives CDR1 MDHEN, CDR2 SYDVKM. This CDR3 reads CASSPTASSYNEQFF. CDR3 DNA: TGTGCCAGCAGTCCCACCGCAAGCTCCTACAATGAGCAGTTCTTC.

This clonotype was counted ten times or more. The V call is TRBV2, the J call TRBJ2-7; D possibly corresponds to TRBD1 (6 bases). Trimming stripped 7 bases from V and 2 bases from J, with 24 bases between. Germline V CDR1 and CDR2: SNHLY, FYNNEI. This CDR3 has 17 amino acids. CDR3 residues: CASNLSDRADPTYEQYF. CDR3 DNA sequence: TGTGCCAGCAATCTTTCGGACAGAGCAGATCCGACCTACGAGCAGTACTTC.

In regard to this clonotype: With a much larger clone just one base away, this may be a read error. The rearrangement uses TRBV20-1 and TRBJ2-3, with D perhaps being TRBD1 or TRBD2 (5 bases each). The CDR3 is 14 amino acids. The V gene's germline CDR1 is DFQATT and CDR2 SNEGSKA (reference sequence). CDR3 nucleotide sequence: TGCAGTGCTCCGCTTCAGCAGGGAGCAGATATGCAGTATTTT. It encodes CSAPLQQGADMQYF.